This T cell receptor (beta chain) came from a study of blood T cell repertoires in COVID-19. Study in general: PBMCs, B-cell-depleted T cells, or T cells were the source of the cDNA or gDNA that made up the material.

Trimming shortened V by 3 bases and J by 2 bases, and 12 bases separated the two germline ends. The CDR3 sequence is 15 residues long. Germline assignment: CDR1 PRHDT and CDR2 FYEKMQ (reference sequence). TCRdb's copy holds only in-frame clones and misses some; the assay was immunoSEQ multiplex PCR. The table lists about 83,000 clones, around 76% of them singletons. The material sequenced was peripheral blood. The chain uses TRBV13 and TRBJ2-3, with D possibly TRBD2 on 7 matching bases. This sequence was found in an elderly woman with active or convalescent COVID-19. This chain's CDR3 is CASSFGGGDTDTQYF. The CDR3 DNA is TGTGCCAGCAGCTTTGGAGGGGGGGACACAGATACGCAGTATTTT.